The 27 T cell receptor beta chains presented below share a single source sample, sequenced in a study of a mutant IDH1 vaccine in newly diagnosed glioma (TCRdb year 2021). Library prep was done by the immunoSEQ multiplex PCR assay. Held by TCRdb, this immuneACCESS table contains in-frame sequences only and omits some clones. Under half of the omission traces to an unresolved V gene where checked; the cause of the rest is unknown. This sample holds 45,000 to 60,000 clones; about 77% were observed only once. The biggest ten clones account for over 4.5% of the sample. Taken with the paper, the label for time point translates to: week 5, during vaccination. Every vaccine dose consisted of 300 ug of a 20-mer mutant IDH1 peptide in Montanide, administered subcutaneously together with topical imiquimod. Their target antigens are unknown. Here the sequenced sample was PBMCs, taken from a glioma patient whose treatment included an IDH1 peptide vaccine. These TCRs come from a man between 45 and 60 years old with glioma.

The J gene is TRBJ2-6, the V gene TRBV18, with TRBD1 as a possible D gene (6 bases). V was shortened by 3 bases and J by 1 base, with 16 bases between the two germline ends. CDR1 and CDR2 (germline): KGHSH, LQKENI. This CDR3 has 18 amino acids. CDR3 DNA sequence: TGTGCCAGCTCACCGTTACAGGGCCTAAGATCTGGGGCCAACGTCCTGACTTTC. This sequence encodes CASSPLQGLRSGANVLTF.

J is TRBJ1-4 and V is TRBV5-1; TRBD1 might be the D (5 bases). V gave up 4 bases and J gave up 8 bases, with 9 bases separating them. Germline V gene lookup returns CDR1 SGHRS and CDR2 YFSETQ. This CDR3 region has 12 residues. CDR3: CASSQAGEKLFF. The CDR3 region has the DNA TGCGCCAGCAGCCAGGCAGGGGAAAAACTGTTTTTT.

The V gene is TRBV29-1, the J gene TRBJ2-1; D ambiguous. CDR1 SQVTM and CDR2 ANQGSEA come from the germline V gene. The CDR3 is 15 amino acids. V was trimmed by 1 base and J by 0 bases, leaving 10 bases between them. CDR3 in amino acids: CSVEGAQSSYNEQFF. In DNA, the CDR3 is TGCAGCGTTGAAGGGGCGCAAAGCTCCTACAATGAGCAGTTCTTC.

Written as DNA, the CDR3 is TGTGCCAGCAGCAGAGACAGGGGATATGGCTACACCTTC. Its protein is CASSRDRGYGYTF. This chain connects TRBV11-2 to TRBJ1-2; 8 bases match TRBD1. Germline trimming cut 5 bases from V and 5 bases from J; bases unmatched to any gene: 4. This CDR3 has 13 residues. Germline V gene data show CDR1 as SGHAT and CDR2 as FQNNGV.

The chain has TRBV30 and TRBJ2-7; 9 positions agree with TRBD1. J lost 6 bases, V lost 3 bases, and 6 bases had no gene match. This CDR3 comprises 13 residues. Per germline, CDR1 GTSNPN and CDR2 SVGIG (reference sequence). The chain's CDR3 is CAWRIQGAGEQYF. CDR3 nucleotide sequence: TGTGCCTGGAGAATACAGGGGGCGGGCGAGCAGTACTTC. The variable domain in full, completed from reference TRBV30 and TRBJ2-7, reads SQTIHQWPATLVQPVGSPLSLECTVEGTSNPNLYWYRQAAGRGLQLLFYSVGIGQISSEVPQNLSASRPQDRQFILSSKKLLLSDSGFYLCAWRIQGAGEQYFGPGTRLTVT.

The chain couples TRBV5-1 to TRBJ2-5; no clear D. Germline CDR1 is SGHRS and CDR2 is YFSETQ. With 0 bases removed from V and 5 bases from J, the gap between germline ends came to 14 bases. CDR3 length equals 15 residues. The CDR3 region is CASSLEGRPPETQYF. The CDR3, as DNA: TGCGCCAGCAGCTTGGAAGGGCGTCCCCCGGAGACCCAGTACTTC.

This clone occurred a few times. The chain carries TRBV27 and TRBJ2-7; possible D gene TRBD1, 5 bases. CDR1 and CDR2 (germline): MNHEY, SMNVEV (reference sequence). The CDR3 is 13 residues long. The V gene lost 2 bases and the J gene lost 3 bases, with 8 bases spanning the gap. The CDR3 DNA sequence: TGTGCCAGCAGTTTAGGGGCAGGCTACGAGCAGTACTTC. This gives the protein CASSLGAGYEQYF.

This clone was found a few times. The CDR3 DNA reads as TGTGCCAGCTCACCAACCGCTACAAATCAGCCCCAGCATTTT. It codes for CASSPTATNQPQHF. The chain carries TRBV18 and TRBJ1-5; D ambiguous. V dropped 2 bases and J dropped 4 bases, with 9 bases sitting between them. The CDR3 is 14 amino acids. Germline V gives CDR1 KGHSH, CDR2 LQKENI.

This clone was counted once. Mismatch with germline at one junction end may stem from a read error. As DNA, the CDR3 is TGTGCTAGCAGCGCCGACAGGGTAGAGACCCAGTACTTC. This encodes CASSADRVETQYF. The rearrangement links TRBV7-7 to TRBJ2-5, with TRBD1 matching over 7 bases. Germline assignment: CDR1 SSHAT and CDR2 FNYEAQ (reference sequence). The CDR3 is 13 amino acids.

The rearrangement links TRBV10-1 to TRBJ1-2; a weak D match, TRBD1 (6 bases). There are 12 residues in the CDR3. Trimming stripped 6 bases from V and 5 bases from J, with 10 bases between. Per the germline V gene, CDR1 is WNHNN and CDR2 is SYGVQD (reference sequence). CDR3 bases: TGCGCCAGCAGATTGGACAGATATGGCTACACCTTC. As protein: CASRLDRYGYTF.

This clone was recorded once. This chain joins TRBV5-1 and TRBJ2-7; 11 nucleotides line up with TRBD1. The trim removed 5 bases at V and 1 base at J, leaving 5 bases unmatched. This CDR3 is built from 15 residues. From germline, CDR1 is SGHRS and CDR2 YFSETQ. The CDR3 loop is CASSWGTGGSYEQYF. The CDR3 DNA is TGCGCCAGCAGTTGGGGGACAGGGGGATCCTACGAGCAGTACTTC.

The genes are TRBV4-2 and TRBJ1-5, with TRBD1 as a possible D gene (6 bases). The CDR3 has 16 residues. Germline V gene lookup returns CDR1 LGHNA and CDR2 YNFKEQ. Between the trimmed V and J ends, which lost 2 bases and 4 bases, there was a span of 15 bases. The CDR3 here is CASSQPESGVNQPQHF. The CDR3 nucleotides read TGTGCCAGCAGCCAACCTGAATCAGGGGTTAATCAGCCCCAGCATTTT.

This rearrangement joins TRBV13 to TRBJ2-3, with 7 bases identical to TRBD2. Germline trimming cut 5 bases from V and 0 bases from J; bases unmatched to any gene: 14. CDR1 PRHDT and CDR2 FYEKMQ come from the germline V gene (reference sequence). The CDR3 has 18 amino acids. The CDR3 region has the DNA TGTGCCAGCAGCGATAACCTGCTAGCGGCCCCTAGCACAGATACGCAGTATTTT. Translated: CASSDNLLAAPSTDTQYF.

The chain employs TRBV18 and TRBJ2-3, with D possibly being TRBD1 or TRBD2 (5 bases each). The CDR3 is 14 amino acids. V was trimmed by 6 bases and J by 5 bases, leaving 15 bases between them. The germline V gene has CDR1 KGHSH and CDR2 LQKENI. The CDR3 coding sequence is TGTGCCAGCTCGCCTATTGGGGGTGAAGATACGCAGTATTTT. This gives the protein CASSPIGGEDTQYF.

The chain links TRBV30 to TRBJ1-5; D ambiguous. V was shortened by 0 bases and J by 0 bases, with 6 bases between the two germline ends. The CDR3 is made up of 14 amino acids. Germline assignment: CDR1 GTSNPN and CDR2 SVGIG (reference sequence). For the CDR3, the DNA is TGTGCCTGGAGTGTAATTTATAGCAATCAGCCCCAGCATTTT. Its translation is CAWSVIYSNQPQHF.

The CDR3 coding sequence is TGCAGCGTTGCGTCACCCTACCGTGGGGACATTCAGTACTTC. It codes for CSVASPYRGDIQYF. The V and J genes are TRBV29-1 and TRBJ2-4; D is uncertain. Germline V gives CDR1 SQVTM, CDR2 ANQGSEA. The CDR3 runs to 14 residues. V was clipped by 4 bases and J by 8 bases, with 18 bases between them.

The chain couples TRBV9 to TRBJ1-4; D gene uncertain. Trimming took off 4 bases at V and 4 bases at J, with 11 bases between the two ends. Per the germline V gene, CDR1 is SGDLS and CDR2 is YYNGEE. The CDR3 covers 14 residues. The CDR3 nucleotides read TGTGCCAGCAGCCCCCGGACCGATAATGAAAAACTGTTTTTT. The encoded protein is CASSPRTDNEKLFF.

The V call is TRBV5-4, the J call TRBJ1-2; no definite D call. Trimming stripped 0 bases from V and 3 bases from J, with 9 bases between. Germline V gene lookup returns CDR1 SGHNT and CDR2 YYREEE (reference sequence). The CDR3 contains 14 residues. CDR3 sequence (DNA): TGTGCCAGCAGCTTGGCCGGGCGCGACTATGGCTACACCTTC. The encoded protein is CASSLAGRDYGYTF.

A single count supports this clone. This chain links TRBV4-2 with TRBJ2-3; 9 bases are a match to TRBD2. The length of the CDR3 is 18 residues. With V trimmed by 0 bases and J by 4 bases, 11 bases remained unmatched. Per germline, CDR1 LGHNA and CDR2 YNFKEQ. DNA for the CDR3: TGTGCCAGCAGCCAAGAAAAGTGGCGGGGGGGCCGGGCAGATACGCAGTATTTT. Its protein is CASSQEKWRGGRADTQYF.

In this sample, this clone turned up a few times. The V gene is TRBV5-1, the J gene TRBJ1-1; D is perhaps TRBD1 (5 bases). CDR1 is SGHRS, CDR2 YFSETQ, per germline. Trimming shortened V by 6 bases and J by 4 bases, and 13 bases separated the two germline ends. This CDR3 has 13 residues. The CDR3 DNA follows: TGCGCCAGCACCGACCGGGGGACCACTGAAGCTTTCTTT. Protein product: CASTDRGTTEAFF.

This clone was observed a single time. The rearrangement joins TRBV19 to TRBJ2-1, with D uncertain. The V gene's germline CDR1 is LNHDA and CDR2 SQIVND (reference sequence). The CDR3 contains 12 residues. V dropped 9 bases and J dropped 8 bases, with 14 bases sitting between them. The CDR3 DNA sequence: TGTGCCAGCGGTTTCCTGGCGGATGAGCAGTTCTTC. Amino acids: CASGFLADEQFF. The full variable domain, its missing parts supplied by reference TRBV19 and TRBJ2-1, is DGGITQSPKYLFRKEGQNVTLSCEQNLNHDAMYWYRQDPGQGLRLIYYSQIVNDFQKGDIAEGYSVSREKKESFPLTVTSAQKNPTAFYLCASGFLADEQFFGPGTRLTVL.

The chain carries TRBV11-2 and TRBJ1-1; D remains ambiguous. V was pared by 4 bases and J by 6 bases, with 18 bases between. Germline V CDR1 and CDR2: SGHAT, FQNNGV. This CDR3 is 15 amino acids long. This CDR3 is CASSYPQQGLSEAFF. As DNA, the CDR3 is TGTGCCAGCAGCTACCCCCAGCAAGGGCTCTCTGAAGCTTTCTTT.

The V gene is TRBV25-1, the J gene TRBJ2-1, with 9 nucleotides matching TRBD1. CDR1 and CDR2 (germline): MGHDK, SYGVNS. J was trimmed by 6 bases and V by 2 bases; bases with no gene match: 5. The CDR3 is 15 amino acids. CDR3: CASSEPGTGSNEQFF. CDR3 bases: TGTGCCAGCAGTGAACCCGGGACAGGGAGCAATGAGCAGTTCTTC.

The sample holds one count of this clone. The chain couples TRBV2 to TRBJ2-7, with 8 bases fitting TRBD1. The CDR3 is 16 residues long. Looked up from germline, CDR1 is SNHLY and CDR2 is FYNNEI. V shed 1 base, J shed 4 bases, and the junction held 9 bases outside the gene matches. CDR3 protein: CASSEVAAGGRYEQYF. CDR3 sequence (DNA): TGTGCCAGCAGTGAAGTAGCAGCAGGGGGCAGGTACGAGCAGTACTTC.

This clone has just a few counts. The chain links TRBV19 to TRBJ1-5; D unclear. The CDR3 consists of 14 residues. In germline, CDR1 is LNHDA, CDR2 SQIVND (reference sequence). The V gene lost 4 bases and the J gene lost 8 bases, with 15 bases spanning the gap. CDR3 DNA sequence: TGTGCCAGTAGTACCGGATCATGGTCTGAGCCCCAGCATTTT. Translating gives CASSTGSWSEPQHF.

In DNA, the CDR3 is TGTGCCTGGAGCGAGCGGGGCAGGGTGGGCAATCAGCCCCAGCATTTT. Translating gives CAWSERGRVGNQPQHF. The V call is TRBV30, the J call TRBJ1-5, with D maybe TRBD1 (5 bases). The CDR3 has 16 amino acids. Germline V gene sequence: CDR1 GTSNPN, CDR2 SVGIG (reference sequence). Between the trimmed V and J ends, which lost 3 bases and 2 bases, there was a span of 17 bases.

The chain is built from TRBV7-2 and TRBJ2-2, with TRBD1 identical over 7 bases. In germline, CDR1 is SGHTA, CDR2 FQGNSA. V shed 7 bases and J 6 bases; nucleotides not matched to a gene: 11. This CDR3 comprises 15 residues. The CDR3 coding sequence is TGTGCCAGCAAACCCTGGGACAGCCCGGCCGGGGAGCTGTTTTTT. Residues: CASKPWDSPAGELFF.